This paragraph reports one T cell receptor beta chain. Clones were read by immunoSEQ multiplex PCR, and TCRdb kept only the in-frame ones, dropping some. The sample records approximately 350,000 clones, about nine tenths being singletons. The sample originates from a study of blood T cell repertoires in COVID-19. CDR3 length equals 17 residues. Germline V gives CDR1 KGHSH, CDR2 LQKENI. Unmatched junction bases numbered 1, after V lost 0 bases and J lost 0 bases. The Seattle patients, enrolled during active infection, were followed longitudinally. The chain is built from TRBV18 and TRBJ1-3; 11 bases agree with TRBD1. The origin of this receptor is a woman aged 70-85 years with COVID-19, enrolled during active disease. The material sequenced was peripheral blood. The DNA for the CDR3 is TGTGCCAGCTCACCACCGGGACAGGGGGGCTCTGGAAACACCATATATTTT. Translating it yields CASSPPGQGGSGNTIYF.